Detailed here is one TCR beta chain. Libraries were prepared by immunoSEQ multiplex PCR; TCRdb keeps only in-frame clonotypes and omits some of them. The table has hundreds of thousands of clones, 95% to 97% seen once. The data were taken from a study of shared clonotypes between healthy human individuals. The CDR3 is made up of 10 amino acids. V lost 8 bases to trimming and J lost 9 bases, with 8 bases between them. Germline V gene data show CDR1 as SEHNR and CDR2 as FQNEAQ (reference sequence). Naive CD8 cells comprised CD45RO-negative, CCR7-positively selected cells, excluding terminally differentiated effector memory CD45RA+ cells. Only Caucasian adults living in Nashville, Tennessee made up the donor group.

The rearrangement joins TRBV7-9 to TRBJ2-1, with D tentatively TRBD1 or TRBD2 (5 bases each). The TCR comes from a woman aged 25-40 years in good health. Source material: naive CD8+ T cells sorted from blood. This chain's CDR3 is CASVGGEQFF. CDR3 coding DNA: TGTGCCAGCGTTGGGGGTGAGCAGTTCTTC.